The clone carrying this TCR beta chain has at least ten counts. Its specificity is not known. With V trimmed by 6 bases and J by 3 bases, 8 bases remained unmatched. The CDR3 consists of 15 residues. Germline lookup yields CDR1 MNHEY and CDR2 SVGAGI. The data originate from a study of neurological immune-mediated disorders. Indicated time point: technical triplicate 1. The starting material, 2 million PBMCs stored at -80 C, gave rise to the unsorted libraries. General study points: TCR-beta repertoires seemed private in all groups, with no expanded CDR3 amino acid sequences shared. The study found the most TCR clonal expansion in HTLV-1-associated myelopathy and the least in multiple sclerosis, below healthy controls.

5'RACE with 10-nucleotide random UMIs produced the cDNA. TCRdb passed the 5' RACE reads through MiXCR, listing each CDR3 protein once. Among about 38,000 distinct CDR3 sequences, roughly 10% were seen once, and the ten largest hold approximately 4%. The sequencing input was PBMCs. The sequence was collected from a man aged 55 to 70 with HTLV-1-associated myelopathy (HAM/TSP). The chain couples TRBV6-5 to TRBJ2-3; 8 positions match TRBD2. The CDR3 reads CASSRIAGRTDTQYF. Written as DNA, the CDR3 is TGTGCCAGCAGCCGTATAGCGGGAAGGACAGATACGCAGTATTTT.